Below are 20 T cell receptor beta chains sequenced from a single sample in a study of T cells in Graves' hyperthyroidism and ophthalmopathy. Amplification targeted TCR beta CDR3 regions from RNA transcripts. During a first-round RT-PCR of the TCR CDR3, the HTBI primer set was used. One entry per CDR3 protein, called by TCRdb with MiXCR from the multiplex PCR reads. The sample yields around 340,000 distinct CDR3 sequences, around 18% seen once. The material sequenced was blood. These receptor sequences come from a middle-aged woman with Graves' ophthalmopathy.

This clonotype was detected many times. This sequence joins TRBV18 and TRBJ2-7, with TRBD1 as a possible D gene (5 bases). Per the germline V gene, CDR1 is KGHSH and CDR2 is LQKENI. Deletions cut 8 bases from V and 2 bases from J, with 19 bases between. This CDR3 spans 15 amino acids. The CDR3 DNA reads TGTGCCAGCGCACGAGCCCAGGGAAGAGCCTACGAGCAGTACTTC. As protein: CASARAQGRAYEQYF.

The sample holds many counts of this clonotype. A single base separates this from a much larger clone, so it may be a read error. V gene TRBV12-3 or TRBV12-4 combines with J gene TRBJ2-5, with D hard to call. Trimming removed 4 bases at V and 3 bases at J, with 6 bases between. CDR3 length: 12 residues. The CDR3 sequence is CASSWAEETQYF. CDR3 sequence (DNA): TGTGCCAGCAGTTGGGCAGAAGAGACCCAGTACTTC.

This clonotype was detected ten times or more. The chain recombines TRBV20-1 with TRBJ2-7; tentatively, D is TRBD2 (7 bases). The CDR3 extends over 14 amino acids. V lost 6 bases and J lost 4, with 19 bases in between. CDR1 is DFQATT and CDR2 is SNEGSKA in the germline V gene (reference sequence). The DNA of the CDR3 is TGCAGTGCCCCCAAACCGGGGGGCCGGTACGAGCAGTACTTC. As protein: CSAPKPGGRYEQYF.

Many counts were recorded for this clonotype. The chain combines TRBV24-1 with TRBJ1-2; 9 bases are shared with TRBD1. V was pared by 4 bases and J by 6 bases, with 8 bases of the junction left unmatched. CDR1 and CDR2 from the germline V gene are KGHDR and SFDVKD. CDR3 size: 15 residues. Written as DNA, the CDR3 is TGTGCCACCAGTGACTACGGGACAGGGCTACATGGCTACACCTTC. This codes for CATSDYGTGLHGYTF.

This clonotype was observed many times. The chain joins TRBV7-9 to TRBJ2-2, with D perhaps matching TRBD1 (5 bases). This CDR3 spans 14 amino acids. Germline CDR1 SEHNR, CDR2 FQNEAQ (reference sequence). Trimming took 7 bases from V and 1 from J, leaving 10 bases between them. CDR3 nucleotides: TGTGCCAGCACGGGCAGGGAGAACACCGGGGAGCTGTTTTTT. Amino acid sequence: CASTGRENTGELFF.

This clonotype was recorded at least ten times. The chain has TRBV10-3 and TRBJ1-2; TRBD1 agrees at 10 bases. Germline V lookup: CDR1 ENHRY, CDR2 SYGVKD. With 10 bases clipped from V and 2 bases from J, the junction kept 13 bases outside the gene matches. The CDR3 length is 16 residues. The CDR3 region is CATTSPRDRGNYGYTF. As DNA, the CDR3 is TGTGCCACCACGTCTCCCCGGGACAGGGGAAACTATGGCTACACCTTC.

This clonotype occurred many times. The gene calls are TRBV7-6 and TRBJ2-7; D assignment may be TRBD1 or TRBD2 (6 bases each). The CDR3 runs to 17 residues. The germline V gene has CDR1 SGHVS and CDR2 FNYEAQ. V was cut by 2 bases and J by 0 bases, with 17 bases left in between. In DNA form, the CDR3 reads TGTGCCAGCAGCTTAAATCCCGGGGGCAGAACCTCCTACGAGCAGTACTTC. This translates into CASSLNPGGRTSYEQYF. Together with reference TRBV7-6 and TRBJ2-7, the CDR3 gives the full variable domain: GAGVSQSPRYKVTKRGQDVALRCDPISGHVSLYWYRQALGQGPEFLTYFNYEAQQDKSGLPNDRFSAERPEGSISTLTIQRTEQRDSAMYRCASSLNPGGRTSYEQYFGPGTRLTVT.

The chain couples TRBV12-3 or TRBV12-4 to TRBJ2-7; 12 nucleotides line up with TRBD2. There are 17 residues in the CDR3. J lost 0 bases, V lost 5 bases, and 8 bases had no gene match. The DNA for the CDR3 is TGTGCCAGCAGTCCTTCTGGACTAGCGGGAAACTCCTACGAGCAGTACTTC. This sequence encodes CASSPSGLAGNSYEQYF.

This clonotype occurred a few times. The chain joins TRBV2 to TRBJ1-5; D is ambiguous. The V end was cut by 7 bases, the J end by 4 bases, with 23 bases between. The length of the CDR3 is 17 residues. CDR1 and CDR2 (germline): SNHLY, FYNNEI. The CDR3 reads CASNNFGPPLGNQPQHF. The CDR3 DNA sequence: TGTGCCAGCAATAATTTTGGACCTCCCCTGGGGAATCAGCCCCAGCATTTT.

At least ten counts were recorded for this clonotype. The V gene is TRBV7-3, the J gene TRBJ1-5; possibly TRBD1 for D (5 bases). Germline-derived CDR1 and CDR2 are SGHTA and FQGTGA. The CDR3 extends over 15 amino acids. The V gene lost 5 bases and the J gene lost 1 base, with 12 bases spanning the gap. CDR3 bases: TGTGCCAGCAGCCCAGACGGGGGGAGCAATCAGCCCCAGCATTTT. Residues: CASSPDGGSNQPQHF.

The chain combines TRBV6-2 or TRBV6-3 with TRBJ1-5; D perhaps matches TRBD1 (6 bases). Deletions cut 2 bases from V and 2 bases from J, with 19 bases between. Germline V gene data show CDR1 as MNHEY and CDR2 as SVGEGT. CDR3 length: 18 amino acids. The CDR3 bases are TGTGCCAGCAGTTACGCCGGAAAGGGGGGAGGTGGCAATCAGCCCCAGCATTTT. Translation gives CASSYAGKGGGGNQPQHF.

Ten or more counts support this clonotype. The V gene is TRBV24-1, the J gene TRBJ2-2; D is unresolved. Germline V gene lookup returns CDR1 KGHDR and CDR2 SFDVKD. V lost 1 base to trimming and J lost 1 base, with 9 bases between them. This CDR3 is built from 16 residues. CDR3 DNA: TGTGCCACCAGTGATTTTGGGCGTCTGAACACCGGGGAGCTGTTTTTT. Protein product: CATSDFGRLNTGELFF.

Comment on this clonotype: A read error may explain this, as a much larger clone is one base away. The chain is built from TRBV19 and TRBJ1-5; D is unclear. With 8 bases removed from V and 7 bases from J, the gap between germline ends came to 12 bases. The CDR3 sequence is 12 residues long. Germline V gene lookup returns CDR1 LNHDA and CDR2 SQIVND (reference sequence). CDR3: CASSGEYQPQHF. CDR3 nucleotide sequence: TGTGCCAGTTCTGGGGAGTACCAGCCCCAGCATTTT.

The DNA for the CDR3 is TGTGCTAGTGGTCTATCCGGGACAGTTGTCGAGACCCAGTACTTC. It specifies CASGLSGTVVETQYF. V gene TRBV12-5 combines with J gene TRBJ2-5, with 7 bases aligning to TRBD1. The length of the CDR3 is 15 residues. Losses at the gene ends were 5 bases for V and 5 bases for J; bases not matched to a gene: 11. CDR1 is LGHNT, CDR2 FRNRAP, per germline.

There are many counts of this clonotype. One junction end disagrees with the germline gene, perhaps due to a read error. The chain has TRBV7-8 and TRBJ2-3; TRBD1 matches 9 bases. CDR1 is SGHVS and CDR2 is FQNEAQ in the germline V gene. This CDR3 contains 15 residues. CDR3 DNA: TGCGCCAGCAGCGCCTGGGACAGGGACACAGATACGCAGTATTTT. It specifies CASSAWDRDTDTQYF.

This clonotype was seen only once. The chain carries TRBV15 and TRBJ1-2; D remains unclear. This CDR3 comprises 15 residues. CDR1 is LNHNV and CDR2 is YYDKDF in the germline V gene (reference sequence). Trimming removed 0 bases at V and 8 bases at J, with 16 bases between. The CDR3 coding sequence is TGTGCCACCAGCAGAGATGCCGGCACTCCGGGCGGCTACACCTTC. Its protein product is CATSRDAGTPGGYTF. Filled out from reference TRBV15 and TRBJ1-2, the complete variable domain reads DAMVIQNPRYQVTQFGKPVTLSCSQTLNHNVMYWYQQKSSQAPKLLFHYYDKDFNNEADTPDNFQSRRPNTSFCFLDIRSPGLGDTAMYLCATSRDAGTPGGYTFGSGTRLTVV.

This clonotype has ten or more counts. The chain links TRBV12-3 or TRBV12-4 to TRBJ1-5; D is possibly TRBD1 (5 bases). The CDR3 has 15 residues. V lost 6 bases and J 1 base, leaving 13 bases between the germline ends. The CDR3 nucleotides are TGTGCCAGCAGGCTTGGGGGGTTCAGCAATCAGCCCCAGCATTTT. It specifies CASRLGGFSNQPQHF.

There are many counts of this clonotype. The rearrangement uses TRBV27 and TRBJ1-2; D is unclear. This CDR3 region has 15 residues. V lost 3 bases, J lost 0 bases, and 11 bases lay in between. Per germline, CDR1 MNHEY and CDR2 SMNVEV (reference sequence). CDR3 in DNA: TGTGCCAGCAGTTTGGGAACAGCTCCTAACTATGGCTACACCTTC. Residues: CASSLGTAPNYGYTF.

This clonotype was seen repeatedly, ten times or more. The genes are TRBV5-1 and TRBJ1-2; 7 nucleotides line up with TRBD1. After removal of 4 bases from V and 3 bases from J, the junction contained 3 bases not matched to a gene. The CDR3 has 13 amino acids. Germline loops: CDR1 SGHRS, CDR2 YFSETQ. CDR3 region: CASSPGQYYGYTF. The CDR3 nucleotides read TGCGCCAGCAGCCCGGGACAGTACTATGGCTACACCTTC.

Ten or more counts support this clonotype. The chain has TRBV18 and TRBJ2-7, with TRBD2 matching over 12 bases. J lost 7 bases, V lost 4 bases, and 11 bases had no gene match. CDR3 size: 16 residues. Germline V gene data show CDR1 as KGHSH and CDR2 as LQKENI. CDR3 in DNA: TGTGCCAGCTCACTACAACTAGCGGGAGGCGGGGGTGAGCAGTACTTC. It yields the protein CASSLQLAGGGGEQYF.